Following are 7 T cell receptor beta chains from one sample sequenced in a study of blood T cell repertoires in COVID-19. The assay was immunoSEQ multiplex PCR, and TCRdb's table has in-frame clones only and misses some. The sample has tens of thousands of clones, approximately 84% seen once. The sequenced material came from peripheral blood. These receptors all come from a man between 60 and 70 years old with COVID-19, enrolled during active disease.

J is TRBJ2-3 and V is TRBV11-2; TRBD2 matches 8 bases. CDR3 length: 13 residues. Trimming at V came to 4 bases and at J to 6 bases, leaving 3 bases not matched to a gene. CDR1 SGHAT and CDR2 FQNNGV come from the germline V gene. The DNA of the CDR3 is TGTGCCAGCAGCTCCGGGGGGGTGGATACGCAGTATTTT. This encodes CASSSGGVDTQYF.

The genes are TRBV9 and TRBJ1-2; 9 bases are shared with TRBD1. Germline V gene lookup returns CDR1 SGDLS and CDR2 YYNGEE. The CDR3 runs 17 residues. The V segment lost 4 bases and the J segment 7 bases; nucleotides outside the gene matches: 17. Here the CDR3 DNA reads TGTGCCAGCAGCCCCACCGGGACAGGGAGTTTCGCTGGTGGCTACACCTTC. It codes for CASSPTGTGSFAGGYTF.

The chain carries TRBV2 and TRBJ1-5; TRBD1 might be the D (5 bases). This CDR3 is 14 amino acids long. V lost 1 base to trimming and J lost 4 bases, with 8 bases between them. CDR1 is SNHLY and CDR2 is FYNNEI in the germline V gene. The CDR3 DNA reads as TGTGCCAGCAGTGAAGGACAGCATAATCAGCCCCAGCATTTT. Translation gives CASSEGQHNQPQHF.

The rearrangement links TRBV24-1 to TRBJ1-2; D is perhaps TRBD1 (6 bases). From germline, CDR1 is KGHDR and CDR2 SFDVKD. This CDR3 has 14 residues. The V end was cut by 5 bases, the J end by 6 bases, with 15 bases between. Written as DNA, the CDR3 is TGTGCCACCAGTGGCAGGGGCTCCCCTAATGGCTACACCTTC. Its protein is CATSGRGSPNGYTF.

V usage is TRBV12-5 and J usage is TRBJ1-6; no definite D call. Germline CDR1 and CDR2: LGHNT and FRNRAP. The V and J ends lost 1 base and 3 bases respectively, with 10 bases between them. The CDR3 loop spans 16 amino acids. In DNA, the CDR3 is TGTGCTAGTGGTTTGGCCCGTGGAGTCTATAATTCACCCCTCCACTTT. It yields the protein CASGLARGVYNSPLHF.

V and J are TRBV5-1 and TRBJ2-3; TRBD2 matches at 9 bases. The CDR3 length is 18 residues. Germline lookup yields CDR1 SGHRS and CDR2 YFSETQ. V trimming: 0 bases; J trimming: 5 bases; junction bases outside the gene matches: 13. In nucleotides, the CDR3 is TGCGCCAGCAGCTTGGTCCGCGGGGGGGCCCTGTTTGGAGATACGCAGTATTTT. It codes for CASSLVRGGALFGDTQYF.

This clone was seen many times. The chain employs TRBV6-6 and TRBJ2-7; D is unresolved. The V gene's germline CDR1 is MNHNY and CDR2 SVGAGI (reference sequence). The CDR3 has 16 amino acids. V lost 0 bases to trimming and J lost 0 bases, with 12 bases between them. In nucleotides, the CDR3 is TGTGCCAGCAGTTACTCTGAGCGTCCCAGCTCCTACGAGCAGTACTTC. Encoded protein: CASSYSERPSSYEQYF.